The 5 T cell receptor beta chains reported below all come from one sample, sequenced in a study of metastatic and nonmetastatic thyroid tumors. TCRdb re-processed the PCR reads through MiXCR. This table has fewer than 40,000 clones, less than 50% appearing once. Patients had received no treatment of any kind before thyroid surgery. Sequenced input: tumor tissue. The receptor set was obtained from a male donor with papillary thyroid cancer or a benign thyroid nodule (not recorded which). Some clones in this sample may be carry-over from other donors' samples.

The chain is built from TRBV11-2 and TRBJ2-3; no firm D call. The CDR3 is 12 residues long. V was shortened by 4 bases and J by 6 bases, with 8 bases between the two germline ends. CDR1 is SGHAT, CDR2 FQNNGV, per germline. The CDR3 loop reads CASSSPEDTQYF. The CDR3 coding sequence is TGTGCCAGCAGCTCGCCGGAGGATACGCAGTATTTT. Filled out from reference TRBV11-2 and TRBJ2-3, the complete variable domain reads EAGVAQSPRYKIIEKRQSVAFWCNPISGHATLYWYQQILGQGPKLLIQFQNNGVVDDSQLPKDRFSAERLKGVDSTLKIQPAKLEDSAVYLCASSSPEDTQYFGPGTRLTVL.

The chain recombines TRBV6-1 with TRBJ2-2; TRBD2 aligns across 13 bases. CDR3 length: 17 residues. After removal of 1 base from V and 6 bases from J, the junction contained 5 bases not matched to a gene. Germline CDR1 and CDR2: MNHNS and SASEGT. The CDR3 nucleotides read TGTGCCAGCAGTGAAGGAGGACTAGCGGGAGAGGCCGGGGAGCTGTTTTTT. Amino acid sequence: CASSEGGLAGEAGELFF.

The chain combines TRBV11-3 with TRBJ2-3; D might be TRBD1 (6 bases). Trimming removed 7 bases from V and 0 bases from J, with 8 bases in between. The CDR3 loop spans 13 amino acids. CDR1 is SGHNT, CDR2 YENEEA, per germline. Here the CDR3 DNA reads TGTGCCAGCAAGGACAGAAGCACAGATACGCAGTATTTT. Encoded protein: CASKDRSTDTQYF.

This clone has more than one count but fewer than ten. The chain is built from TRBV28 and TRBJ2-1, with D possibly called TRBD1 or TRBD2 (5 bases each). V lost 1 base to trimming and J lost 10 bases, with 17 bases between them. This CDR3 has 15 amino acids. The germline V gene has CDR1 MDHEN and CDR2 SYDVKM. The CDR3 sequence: CASSLSRAGRGEQFF. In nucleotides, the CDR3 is TGTGCCAGCAGTTTATCCAGGGCTGGCCGGGGAGAGCAGTTCTTC.

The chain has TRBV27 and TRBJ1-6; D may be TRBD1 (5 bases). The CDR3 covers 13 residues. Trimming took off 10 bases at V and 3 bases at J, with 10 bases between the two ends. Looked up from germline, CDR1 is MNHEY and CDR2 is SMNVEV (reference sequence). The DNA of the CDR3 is TGTGCCACCCGTGGGGGCTATAATTCACCCCTCCACTTT. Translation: CATRGGYNSPLHF.